The 9 T cell receptor beta chains below all came from one sample that was sequenced in a study of T cells in Graves' hyperthyroidism and ophthalmopathy. Amplified TCR beta CDR3 regions derived from RNA transcripts. First-round RT-PCR with HTBI primers amplified the TCR CDR3 region. TCRdb re-analysed the multiplex PCR reads in MiXCR, keeping a single row per CDR3 protein. The sample carries fewer than 750,000 distinct CDR3 sequences, roughly 15% recorded once. Sequenced sample: blood. The origin of the receptors is a woman between 50 and 59 years old with Graves' ophthalmopathy.

Notes on this clonotype: The junction does not match germline at one end; this may be a read error. The chain combines TRBV11-3 with TRBJ2-3; 8 bases are a match to TRBD2. This CDR3 contains 20 residues. The germline gives CDR1 SGHNT, CDR2 YENEEA. The CDR3 region has the DNA TGCGCCAGCAGCCAAGATGGGCCTATACCGGGAGGGGTGGGTACAGATACGCAGTATTTT. This sequence encodes CASSQDGPIPGGVGTDTQYF.

This clonotype was seen many times. CDR3 loop: CASSFYGLAGGTSSYEQYF. The CDR3 DNA reads as TGTGCCAGCAGTTTCTACGGACTAGCGGGAGGCACTAGCTCCTACGAGCAGTACTTC. The J gene is TRBJ2-7, the V gene TRBV28; 14 bases are shared with TRBD2. The germline V gene has CDR1 MDHEN and CDR2 SYDVKM. The junction had 10 bases not matched to a gene; V was cut back by 3 bases and J by 0 bases. The CDR3 length is 19 residues. The whole variable domain, filled in from reference TRBV28 and TRBJ2-7, reads DVKVTQSSRYLVKRTGEKVFLECVQDMDHENMFWYRQDPGLGLRLIYFSYDVKMKEKGDIPEGYSVSREKKERFSLILESASTNQTSMYLCASSFYGLAGGTSSYEQYFGPGTRLTVT.

Ten or more counts support this clonotype. The V gene is TRBV20-1, the J gene TRBJ2-1; perhaps TRBD2 as D (6 bases). The CDR3 spans 14 residues. Germline V gene lookup returns CDR1 DFQATT and CDR2 SNEGSKA (reference sequence). Deletions cut 5 bases from V and 4 bases from J, with 15 bases between. The CDR3 protein is CSAGQTSSYNEQFF. CDR3 sequence (DNA): TGCAGTGCTGGCCAGACTAGTTCTTACAATGAGCAGTTCTTC.

This clonotype was detected many times. The genes are TRBV28 and TRBJ2-2; D is unclear. The CDR3 consists of 13 residues. V was trimmed by 3 bases and J by 6 bases, leaving 8 bases between them. CDR1 and CDR2 (germline): MDHEN, SYDVKM. The chain's CDR3 is CASSLVGSGELFF. The DNA for the CDR3 is TGTGCCAGCAGTTTGGTGGGCTCCGGGGAGCTGTTTTTT. The variable domain in full, with the rest retrieved from reference TRBV28 and TRBJ2-2, is DVKVTQSSRYLVKRTGEKVFLECVQDMDHENMFWYRQDPGLGLRLIYFSYDVKMKEKGDIPEGYSVSREKKERFSLILESASTNQTSMYLCASSLVGSGELFFGEGSRLTVL.

This clonotype showed up just a few times. The rearrangement joins TRBV19 to TRBJ2-1; D remains unclear. Trimming took 5 bases from V and 0 from J, leaving 14 bases between them. This CDR3 is built from 16 residues. The germline V gene has CDR1 LNHDA and CDR2 SQIVND (reference sequence). The DNA of the CDR3 is TGTGCCAGTAGTCCCGCCCTGCGAAGCTCCTACAATGAGCAGTTCTTC. The encoded protein is CASSPALRSSYNEQFF. The full variable domain, completed using reference TRBV19 and TRBJ2-1, is DGGITQSPKYLFRKEGQNVTLSCEQNLNHDAMYWYRQDPGQGLRLIYYSQIVNDFQKGDIAEGYSVSREKKESFPLTVTSAQKNPTAFYLCASSPALRSSYNEQFFGPGTRLTVL.

This clonotype was detected many times. This chain connects TRBV7-9 to TRBJ2-5; the match to TRBD2 covers 8 bases. The CDR3 is made up of 15 amino acids. The V gene end was trimmed by 1 base and the J gene end by 2 bases; junction bases not matched to a gene: 3. The germline CDR1 and CDR2 sequences are SEHNR and FQNEAQ (reference sequence). The CDR3 nucleotides read TGTGCCAGCAGCTTAGAACTAGCGGAACAAGAGACCCAGTACTTC. Amino acid sequence: CASSLELAEQETQYF.

V is TRBV4-1 and J is TRBJ2-2; TRBD2 matches 11 bases. The junction had 4 bases not matched to a gene; V was cut back by 0 bases and J by 4 bases. CDR3 length: 17 amino acids. CDR1 MGHRA and CDR2 YSYEKL come from the germline V gene. For the CDR3, the DNA is TGCGCCAGCAGCCAAGAACTAGCGGGAGTAGGCACCGGGGAGCTGTTTTTT. Translating gives CASSQELAGVGTGELFF.

This clonotype has a count of ten or more. CDR3 in amino acids: CASSLRVGTVDEQFF. CDR3 DNA: TGTGCCAGCAGCTTACGCGTGGGGACAGTGGATGAGCAGTTCTTC. The rearrangement uses TRBV11-3 and TRBJ2-1; 7 bases map to TRBD1. The CDR3 totals 15 residues. Trimming cost V 2 bases and J 8 bases; bases outside gene matches: 9. Germline loops: CDR1 SGHNT, CDR2 YENEEA.

This clonotype was seen repeatedly, ten times or more. This rearrangement joins TRBV6-1 to TRBJ2-5, with 7 nucleotides matching TRBD1. The CDR3 has 16 amino acids. Per germline, CDR1 MNHNS and CDR2 SASEGT. The trim removed 4 bases at V and 0 bases at J, leaving 8 bases unmatched. The CDR3 DNA is TGTGCCAGCAGTGCCGGGACAGCGAGAAACCAAGAGACCCAGTACTTC. It yields the protein CASSAGTARNQETQYF.